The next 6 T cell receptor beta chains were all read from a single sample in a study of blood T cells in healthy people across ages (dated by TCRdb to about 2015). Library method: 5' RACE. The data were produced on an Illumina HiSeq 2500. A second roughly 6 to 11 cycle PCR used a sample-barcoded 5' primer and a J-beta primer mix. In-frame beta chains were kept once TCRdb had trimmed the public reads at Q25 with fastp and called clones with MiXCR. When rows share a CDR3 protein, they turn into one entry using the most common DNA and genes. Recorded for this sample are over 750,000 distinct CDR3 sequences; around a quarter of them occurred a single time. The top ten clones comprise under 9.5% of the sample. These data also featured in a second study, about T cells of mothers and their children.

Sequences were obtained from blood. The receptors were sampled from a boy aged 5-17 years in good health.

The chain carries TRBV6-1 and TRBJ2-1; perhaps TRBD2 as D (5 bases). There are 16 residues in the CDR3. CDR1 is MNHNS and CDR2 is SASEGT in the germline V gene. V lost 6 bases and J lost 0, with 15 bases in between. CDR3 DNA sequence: TGTGCCAGCAGCCCCGAGCGGTTAAGCTCCTACAATGAGCAGTTCTTC. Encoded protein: CASSPERLSSYNEQFF.

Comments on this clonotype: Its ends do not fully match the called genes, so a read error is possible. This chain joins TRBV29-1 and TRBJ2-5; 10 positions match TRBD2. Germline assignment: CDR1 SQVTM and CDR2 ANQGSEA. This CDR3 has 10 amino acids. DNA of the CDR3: TGCAGCGCTATAGCGGGGGGCCCCGTCTTC. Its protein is CSAIAGGPVF.

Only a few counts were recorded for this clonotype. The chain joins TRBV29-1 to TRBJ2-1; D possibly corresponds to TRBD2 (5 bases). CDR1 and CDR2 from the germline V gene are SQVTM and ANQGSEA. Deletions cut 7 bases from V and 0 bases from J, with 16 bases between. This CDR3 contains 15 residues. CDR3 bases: TGCAGCGCCCTAGGAACGGGGAGCTCCTACAATGAGCAGTTCTTC. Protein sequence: CSALGTGSSYNEQFF.

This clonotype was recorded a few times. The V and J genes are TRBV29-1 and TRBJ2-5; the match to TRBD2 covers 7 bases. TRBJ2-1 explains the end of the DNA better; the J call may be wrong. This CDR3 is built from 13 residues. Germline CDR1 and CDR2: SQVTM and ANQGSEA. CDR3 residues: CSVAAGVLREQFF. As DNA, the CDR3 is TGCAGCGTTGCGGCGGGAGTTCTTCGTGAGCAGTTCTTC.

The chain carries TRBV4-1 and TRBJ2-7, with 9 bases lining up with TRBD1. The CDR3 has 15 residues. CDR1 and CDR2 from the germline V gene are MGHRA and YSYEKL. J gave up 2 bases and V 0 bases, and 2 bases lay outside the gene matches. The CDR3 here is CASSQDGTGTYEQYF. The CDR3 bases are TGCGCCAGCAGCCAAGATGGGACAGGGACCTACGAGCAGTACTTC.

The CDR3 region is CASSKQGSYYGYTF. CDR3 nucleotides: TGTGCCAGCAGTAAACAGGGTTCTTACTATGGCTACACCTTC. The chain combines TRBV7-9 with TRBJ1-2; maybe TRBD1 (6 bases). Looked up from germline, CDR1 is SEHNR and CDR2 is FQNEAQ (reference sequence). The V and J ends lost 6 bases and 3 bases respectively, with 14 bases between them. The CDR3 spans 14 residues.